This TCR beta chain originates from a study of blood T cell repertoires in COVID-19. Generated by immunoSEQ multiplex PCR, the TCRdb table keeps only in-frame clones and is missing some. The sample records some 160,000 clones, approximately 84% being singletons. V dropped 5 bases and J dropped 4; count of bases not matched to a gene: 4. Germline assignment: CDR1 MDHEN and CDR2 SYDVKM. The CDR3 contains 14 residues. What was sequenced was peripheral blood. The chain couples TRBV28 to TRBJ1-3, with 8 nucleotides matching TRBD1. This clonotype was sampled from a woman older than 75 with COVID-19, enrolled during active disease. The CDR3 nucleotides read TGTGCCAGCAGTCGGGACAGGCAAGGAAACACCATATATTTT. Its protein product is CASSRDRQGNTIYF.